This section outlines one T cell receptor (beta chain) sequence together with its context. The antigen remains unidentified. These data are taken from a study of brain T cells in children with intractable seizures. Notes on the study in general: Pre- and post-surgery blood differed in depth, so pre-surgery absences may be undersampling. Viral specificity was inferred only from CDR3 similarity; HCMV serostatus was unknown.

Surgery cases with the highest brain T cell transcript signatures were chosen for sequencing. Pre-surgery treatment included at least one anti-epileptic drug. The assay was immunoSEQ multiplex PCR, and TCRdb's table has in-frame clones only and misses some. The sample carries around 70,000 clones, approximately 94% recorded once. CDR1 MNHNS and CDR2 SASEGT come from the germline V gene. Between the trimmed V and J ends, which lost 2 bases and 10 bases, there was a span of 22 bases. The CDR3 loop spans 16 amino acids. The receptor comes from a boy younger than two with tuberous sclerosis and intractable seizures. Material: peripheral blood, obtained at surgery. This chain connects TRBV6-1 to TRBJ2-3; D is ambiguous. CDR3 nucleotides: TGTGCCAGCAGTGAAAAACCGGACGGCCGAAGCCGGGCGCAGTATTTT. Its protein product is CASSEKPDGRSRAQYF.